These 24 T cell receptor beta chains were sequenced from one sample in a study of metastatic and nonmetastatic thyroid tumors. TCRdb recomputed clones from the PCR reads via MiXCR. The table lists more than 20,000 clones, approximately 23% of them singletons. Before thyroid surgery, none of the patients had received any treatment. Sequenced: tumor tissue. These receptors originate from a female donor with papillary thyroid cancer or a benign thyroid nodule (not recorded which). Some clones in this sample may be carry-over from other donors' samples.

There are a few counts of this clone. This chain joins TRBV27 and TRBJ1-5; D is unresolved. This CDR3 spans 14 amino acids. V was trimmed by 1 base and J by 2 bases, leaving 6 bases between them. Germline values: CDR1 MNHEY, CDR2 SMNVEV (reference sequence). CDR3 sequence reads: CASSLFPGNQPQHF. In DNA form, the CDR3 reads TGTGCCAGCAGTTTATTCCCCGGCAATCAGCCCCAGCATTTT.

Only a few counts were recorded for this clone. The rearrangement uses TRBV24-1 and TRBJ1-2; 11 bases agree with TRBD1. The germline V gene has CDR1 KGHDR and CDR2 SFDVKD. With 4 bases clipped from V and 2 bases from J, the junction kept 2 bases outside the gene matches. This CDR3 is built from 15 residues. In DNA form, the CDR3 reads TGTGCCACCAGTGAGGGACAGGGGGTGAACTATGGCTACACCTTC. Amino acid sequence: CATSEGQGVNYGYTF.

This clone was seen repeatedly, ten times or more. CDR3 amino acids: CSVGEVGPSNTEAFF. In DNA form, the CDR3 reads TGCAGCGTTGGAGAGGTGGGTCCCTCGAACACTGAAGCTTTCTTT. The chain combines TRBV29-1 with TRBJ1-1; D is ambiguous. Trimming shortened V by 4 bases and J by 1 base, and 16 bases separated the two germline ends. Germline loops: CDR1 SQVTM, CDR2 ANQGSEA. The CDR3 is 15 residues long. The entire variable domain, with the rest obtained from reference TRBV29-1 and TRBJ1-1, is as follows: SAVISQKPSRDICQRGTSLTIQCQVDSQVTMMFWYRQQPGQSLTLIATANQGSEATYESGFVIDKFPISRPNLTFSTLTVSNMSPEDSSIYLCSVGEVGPSNTEAFFGQGTRLTVV.

This clone was picked up many times. The gene calls are TRBV7-6 and TRBJ2-2, with D perhaps TRBD2 (6 bases). The germline V gene encodes CDR1 SGHVS and CDR2 FNYEAQ. V was cut by 5 bases and J by 0 bases, with 13 bases left in between. This CDR3 contains 16 residues. CDR3 residues: CASSQPGTANTGELFF. The CDR3 region has the DNA TGTGCCAGCAGCCAACCTGGGACTGCGAACACCGGGGAGCTGTTTTTT.

This sequence joins TRBV19 and TRBJ2-7; D perhaps matches TRBD1 (6 bases). Trimming took off 5 bases at V and 6 bases at J, with 14 bases between the two ends. Germline V gene data show CDR1 as LNHDA and CDR2 as SQIVND (reference sequence). This CDR3 contains 13 residues. The CDR3 DNA reads TGTGCCAGTAGTCGAACAGGGTTCTCCGAGCAGTACTTC. Encoded protein: CASSRTGFSEQYF. The full variable domain, completed using reference TRBV19 and TRBJ2-7, is DGGITQSPKYLFRKEGQNVTLSCEQNLNHDAMYWYRQDPGQGLRLIYYSQIVNDFQKGDIAEGYSVSREKKESFPLTVTSAQKNPTAFYLCASSRTGFSEQYFGPGTRLTVT.

This clone was seen more than once but under ten times. The V call is TRBV12-3 or TRBV12-4, the J call TRBJ1-1, with D maybe TRBD1 (5 bases). V gave up 3 bases and J gave up 5 bases, with 13 bases separating them. The CDR3 covers 14 residues. The CDR3 sequence is CASSLTEGKTEAFF. The CDR3 bases are TGTGCCAGCAGTTTGACAGAGGGAAAGACTGAAGCTTTCTTT.

There are many counts of this clone. The chain couples TRBV20-1 to TRBJ2-2; D unclear. The V gene's germline CDR1 is DFQATT and CDR2 SNEGSKA (reference sequence). V was trimmed by 2 bases and J by 5 bases, leaving 3 bases between them. The CDR3 consists of 11 residues. The DNA for the CDR3 is TGCAGTGCTAGACAGACCGGGGAGCTGTTTTTT. This translates into CSARQTGELFF.

This clone was recorded at least ten times. V gene TRBV7-3 combines with J gene TRBJ2-1, with D perhaps matching TRBD2 (6 bases). The V end lost 0 bases, the J end lost 8 bases, and 14 bases lay between the germline ends. CDR1 SGHTA and CDR2 FQGTGA come from the germline V gene. The CDR3 totals 15 residues. In DNA, the CDR3 is TGTGCCAGCAGCTTAACAGGAGGGAGACAGTATGAGCAGTTCTTC. This encodes CASSLTGGRQYEQFF.

This clone was seen a handful of times. The chain joins TRBV2 to TRBJ2-2; D is uncertain. The CDR3 consists of 15 residues. The germline gives CDR1 SNHLY, CDR2 FYNNEI. The ends were cut back, 5 bases at V and 4 bases at J, with 14 bases in the middle. Here the CDR3 reads CASSFDPPATGELFF. The CDR3 DNA is TGTGCCAGCAGTTTCGACCCGCCGGCCACCGGGGAGCTGTTTTTT.

There are many counts of this clone. V gene TRBV24-1 combines with J gene TRBJ2-7; unclear D gene. The CDR3 runs 13 residues. The V end lost 3 bases, the J end lost 1 base, and 6 bases lay between the germline ends. Germline-derived CDR1 and CDR2 are KGHDR and SFDVKD. The CDR3 DNA sequence: TGTGCCACCAGTGATCGAGGTTCCTACGAGCAGTACTTC. The encoded protein is CATSDRGSYEQYF.

This clone was recorded a few times. The V gene is TRBV28, the J gene TRBJ1-6; 7 bases fit TRBD1. V lost 5 bases to trimming and J lost 7 bases; unmatched junction nucleotides: 2. This CDR3 contains 13 residues. Germline V gene data show CDR1 as MDHEN and CDR2 as SYDVKM. CDR3 DNA: TGTGCCAGCAGTCTGACAGGGAATTCACCCCTCCACTTT. Its protein is CASSLTGNSPLHF.

This clone was seen at least ten times. The chain has TRBV2 and TRBJ2-6; D gene ambiguous. V lost 6 bases and J 2 bases, leaving 8 bases between the germline ends. Germline assignment: CDR1 SNHLY and CDR2 FYNNEI. This CDR3 comprises 14 residues. The CDR3 spells CASRVSAGANVLTF. In nucleotides, the CDR3 is TGTGCCAGCAGAGTTAGTGCTGGGGCCAACGTCCTGACTTTC.

The chain recombines TRBV12-3 or TRBV12-4 with TRBJ1-1; tentative D call: TRBD1 (6 bases). The CDR3 consists of 14 residues. V was cut by 2 bases and J by 6 bases, with 13 bases left in between. CDR3 region: CASSLRLQGPEAFF. The CDR3, as DNA: TGTGCCAGCAGTTTACGGTTACAGGGCCCTGAAGCTTTCTTT.

The chain employs TRBV11-2 and TRBJ2-2, with 8 bases matching TRBD2. In germline, CDR1 is SGHAT, CDR2 FQNNGV. V dropped 5 bases and J dropped 0; count of bases not matched to a gene: 14. This CDR3 is built from 19 residues. Here the CDR3 reads CASSPGPAGDNPNTGELFF. CDR3 coding DNA: TGTGCCAGCAGCCCGGGACCAGCGGGAGATAATCCGAACACCGGGGAGCTGTTTTTT.

This clone was observed a handful of times. The V call is TRBV7-9, the J call TRBJ2-5, with TRBD2 identical over 10 bases. V was clipped by 7 bases and J by 9 bases; unmatched bases: 8. Germline loops: CDR1 SEHNR, CDR2 FQNEAQ (reference sequence). This CDR3 contains 13 residues. The CDR3 DNA is TGTGCCAGCATCCCAGGACTAGCGGAGGCCCAGTACTTC. This sequence encodes CASIPGLAEAQYF.

This clone was seen ten or more times. The rearrangement joins TRBV28 to TRBJ1-5; D remains unclear. The CDR3 contains 16 residues. V lost 5 bases to trimming and J lost 3 bases, with 17 bases between them. CDR1 is MDHEN, CDR2 SYDVKM, per germline. The CDR3 sequence is CASSTLGLQTNQPQHF. The CDR3 nucleotides are TGTGCCAGCAGTACCCTTGGCCTCCAGACCAATCAGCCCCAGCATTTT.

This clone has a handful of counts. The V call is TRBV10-2, the J call TRBJ2-7; maybe TRBD2 (6 bases). Between the trimmed V and J ends, which lost 5 bases and 1 base, there was a span of 24 bases. The length of the CDR3 is 18 residues. Germline CDR1 reads WSHSY; CDR2 reads SAAADI. CDR3 DNA: TGCGCCAGCAGTCAAAGGATGACGGGAGTTATTAGGTCCTACGAGCAGTACTTC. It encodes CASSQRMTGVIRSYEQYF.

Many counts were recorded for this clone. V is TRBV24-1 and J is TRBJ2-1; 11 positions match TRBD1. CDR1 and CDR2 (germline): KGHDR, SFDVKD. V was clipped by 1 base and J by 8 bases; unmatched bases: 3. The length of the CDR3 is 15 residues. CDR3 in DNA: TGTGCCACCAGTGATTTTGGACAGGGGGCTGATGAGCAGTTCTTC. Translating it yields CATSDFGQGADEQFF.

Comment on this clone: One base away lies a much larger clone, so this may be a sequencing read error. The sample carries other DNA sequences with the same CDR3. The chain couples TRBV24-1 to TRBJ2-3; a weak D match, TRBD1 (6 bases). This CDR3 has 18 residues. Germline V gives CDR1 KGHDR, CDR2 SFDVKD. Trimming took off 0 bases at V and 4 bases at J, with 19 bases between the two ends. The CDR3 sequence is CATSDLGTGSVFADTQYF. For the CDR3, the DNA is TGTGCCACCAGTGATTTGGGTACAGGGTCCGTGTTTGCAGATACGCAGTATTTT.

The chain recombines TRBV9 with TRBJ2-6; tentatively, D is TRBD1 (5 bases). The germline CDR1 and CDR2 sequences are SGDLS and YYNGEE. CDR3 size: 18 residues. Trimming left V 1 base short and J 0 bases short, with 14 bases between. CDR3 region: CASSVILDSPSGANVLTF. For the CDR3, the DNA is TGTGCCAGCAGCGTAATCCTAGACAGTCCCTCTGGGGCCAACGTCCTGACTTTC.

This chain uses TRBV2 with TRBJ2-3, with TRBD2 matching 10 bases. CDR3 length: 14 amino acids. Germline lookup yields CDR1 SNHLY and CDR2 FYNNEI. V trimming: 6 bases; J trimming: 8 bases; junction bases outside the gene matches: 8. The CDR3 reads CASRTGTSVLTQYF. In DNA, the CDR3 is TGTGCCAGCAGAACCGGGACTAGCGTCCTTACGCAGTATTTT.

This clone appeared a few times. This may arise from a read error, as a much more abundant clone is one base away. The J gene is TRBJ1-1, the V gene TRBV15; D is ambiguous. The CDR3 sequence is 13 residues long. CDR1 LNHNV and CDR2 YYDKDF come from the germline V gene (reference sequence). The V end lost 6 bases, the J end lost 1 base, and 9 bases lay between the germline ends. For the CDR3, the DNA is TGTGCCACCAGTGTGATGAGGAACACTGAAGCTTTCTTT. This encodes CATSVMRNTEAFF. The whole variable domain, filled in from reference TRBV15 and TRBJ1-1, reads DAMVIQNPRYQVTQFGKPVTLSCSQTLNHNVMYWYQQKSSQAPKLLFHYYDKDFNNEADTPDNFQSRRPNTSFCFLDIRSPGLGDTAMYLCATSVMRNTEAFFGQGTRLTVV.

This clone was picked up a small number of times. Compared with germline, one end of the junction differs, possibly owing to a read error. Other DNA sequences in the same sample also yield this CDR3. The CDR3 DNA sequence: TGCGCCAGCAGTGGGCCGGGACGCGCGAACACTGGGGAGCTGTTTTTT. Protein product: CASSGPGRANTGELFF. V is TRBV6-1 and J is TRBJ2-2; TRBD1 or TRBD2 may be the D gene (5 bases each). This CDR3 comprises 16 residues. From germline, CDR1 is MNHNS and CDR2 SASEGT.

This clone was seen a handful of times. CDR3 residues: CAWDANTEAFF. CDR3 nucleotide sequence: TGTGCCTGGGACGCGAACACTGAAGCTTTCTTT. The rearrangement joins TRBV30 to TRBJ1-1; D gene unclear. Germline V gene lookup returns CDR1 GTSNPN and CDR2 SVGIG (reference sequence). This CDR3 has 11 amino acids. Trimming took off 5 bases at V and 1 base at J, with 5 bases between the two ends.